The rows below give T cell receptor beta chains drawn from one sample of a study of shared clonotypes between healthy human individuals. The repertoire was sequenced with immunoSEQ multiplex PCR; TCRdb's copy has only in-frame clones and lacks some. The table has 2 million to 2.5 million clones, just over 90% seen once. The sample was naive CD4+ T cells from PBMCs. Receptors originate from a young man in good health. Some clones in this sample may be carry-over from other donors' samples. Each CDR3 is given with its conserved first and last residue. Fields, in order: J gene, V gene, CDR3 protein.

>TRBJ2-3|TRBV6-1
CASSGDTQYF
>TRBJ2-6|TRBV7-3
CASSQRAVHSSGANVLTF
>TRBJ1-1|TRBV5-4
CASSTGAGMNTEAFF
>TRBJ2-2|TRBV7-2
CASSSYLGGGELFF
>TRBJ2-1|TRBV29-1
CSGRGVAGEQFF
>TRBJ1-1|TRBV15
CATSRDPLGGTEAFF
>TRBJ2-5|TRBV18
CASSQLRDRGYQETQYF
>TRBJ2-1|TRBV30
CAWLAGYNEQFF
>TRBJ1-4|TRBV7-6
CASSPPGTLNEKLFF
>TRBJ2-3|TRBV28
CASSEVQRGDVEYF
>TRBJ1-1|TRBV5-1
CASSLPTGTNTEAFF
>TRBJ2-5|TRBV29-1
CSVRQPLSETQYF
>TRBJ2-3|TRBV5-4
CASSLTPHTDTQYF
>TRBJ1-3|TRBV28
CATRTGAIGNTIYF
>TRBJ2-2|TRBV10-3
CAISEPFIAGPGELFF
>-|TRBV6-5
CASSMAGTAPYEQYF
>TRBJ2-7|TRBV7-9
CASTPPSGAAQYF
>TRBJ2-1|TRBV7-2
CASSLKQGPYNEQFF
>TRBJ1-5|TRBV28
CASSPGGGSNQPQHF
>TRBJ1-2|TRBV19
CASSNPGAKKYGYTF
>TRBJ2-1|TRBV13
CASSLGLAGYNEQFF
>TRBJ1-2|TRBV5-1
CASSSGTGNGGYTF
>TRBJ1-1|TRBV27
CAGDRALRGRGTEAFF
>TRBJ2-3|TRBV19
CASRLGDTQYF
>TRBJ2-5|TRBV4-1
CASSPGTRDQETQYF
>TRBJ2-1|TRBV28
CASTDHNEQFF
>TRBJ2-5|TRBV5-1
CASSSNSGEETQYF
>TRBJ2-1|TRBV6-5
CASSPRVSGGNEQFF
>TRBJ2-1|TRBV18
CASSGVSGHGNEQFF
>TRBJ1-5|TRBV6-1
CASSEPETSYQPQHF
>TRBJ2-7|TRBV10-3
CAISESDLSSYEQYF
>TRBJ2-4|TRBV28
CASSLVGGRIIQYF
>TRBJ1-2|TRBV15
CATSFRQGAYGYTF